This entry is about one TCR beta chain. Its antigen is unidentified. This sample stems from a study of T-cell memory formation after mild COVID-19. Background on the study: TCR clusters were mostly donor specific.

Study conclusions and caveats: Clones that contracted from day 15 to 85 were balanced CD4/CD8, while later expanders leaned CD4+.

V dropped 6 bases and J dropped 4; count of bases not matched to a gene: 10. CDR1 is SEHNR, CDR2 FQNEAQ, per germline (reference sequence). The CDR3 length is 16 residues. TCR alpha and TCR beta cDNA libraries carrying sample barcodes and UMIs came from 5'RACE with constant-segment primers. TCRdb recomputed calls from the 5' RACE reads with MiXCR, one row per CDR3 protein. The sample has a few hundred thousand distinct CDR3 sequences, 13% to 15% seen once. J is TRBJ1-1 and V is TRBV7-9; 11 positions match TRBD1. This receptor was identified in a man in his late teens or twenties who had mild COVID-19 (a few samples of this study predate the infection). Cell type and time point are not known. The source material was PBMCs or a T cell subset sorted from them (not recorded which). The CDR3 is CASRPPSGTGGTEAFF. DNA of the CDR3: TGTGCCAGCAGGCCCCCGAGTGGGACAGGGGGCACTGAAGCTTTCTTT.